This passage covers 14 T cell receptor beta chains from one sample sequenced in a study of T cell repertoires in cytomegalovirus infection (dated by TCRdb to 2018 to 2020). The sample was run on an Illumina HiSeq 1500. TCRdb handled the public reads itself, with Q25 trimming in fastp and clone calling in MiXCR, and kept productive beta chains. Under each unique CDR3 protein, matching rows form one entry showing the most common genes and DNA. Within this sample are roughly 760,000 distinct CDR3 sequences, with 35% of them counted one time only. Roughly 2.8% of the sample rests with the top ten. The specimen was PBMCs. These receptors were obtained from a human donor in good health (CMV status not recorded). Some clones in this sample may be carry-over from other donors' samples.

Details on this clonotype: A much more abundant neighbour one base away suggests this may be a read error. The chain links TRBV7-2 to TRBJ2-4, with unresolved D. The CDR3 covers 14 residues. CDR1 is SGHTA and CDR2 is FQGNSA in the germline V gene. The CDR3 spells CASSLEATFNSQYF. As DNA, the CDR3 is TGTGCCAGCAGCTTAGAGGCTACATTTAACAGTCAGTACTTC.

The chain recombines TRBV5-4 with TRBJ2-1; 8 positions agree with TRBD2. The germline gives CDR1 SGHNT, CDR2 YYREEE (reference sequence). V shed 2 bases, J shed 10 bases, and the junction held 17 bases outside the gene matches. This CDR3 comprises 17 residues. Here the CDR3 reads CASSFASGGGLLLEQFF. The DNA of the CDR3 is TGTGCCAGCAGCTTTGCTTCTGGCGGGGGGCTCCTACTAGAGCAGTTCTTC.

The chain employs TRBV27 and TRBJ1-5, with D tentatively TRBD1 (5 bases). V dropped 2 bases and J dropped 1 base, with 15 bases sitting between them. This CDR3 has 17 residues. The V gene's germline CDR1 is MNHEY and CDR2 SMNVEV (reference sequence). DNA for the CDR3: TGTGCCAGCAGTTTAGGGGGGTACACACAAAGCAATCAGCCCCAGCATTTT. Translation: CASSLGGYTQSNQPQHF.

The chain uses TRBV2 and TRBJ1-5; 7 bases fit TRBD1. V lost 4 bases, J lost 6 bases, and 9 bases stayed unmatched. Germline CDR1 SNHLY, CDR2 FYNNEI. This CDR3 contains 15 residues. DNA for the CDR3: TGTGCCAGCAGTGGAGGGGACAGTCCAAGTCAGCCCCAGCATTTT. It encodes CASSGGDSPSQPQHF. The full variable domain, completed using reference TRBV2 and TRBJ1-5, is EPEVTQTPSHQVTQMGQEVILRCVPISNHLYFYWYRQILGQKVEFLVSFYNNEISEKSEIFDDQFSVERPDGSNFTLKIRSTKLEDSAMYFCASSGGDSPSQPQHFGDGTRLSIL.

V usage is TRBV3-1 and J usage is TRBJ2-3, with D uncertain. V was trimmed by 1 base and J by 3 bases, leaving 8 bases between them. Germline loops: CDR1 LGHDT, CDR2 YNNKEL (reference sequence). The CDR3 consists of 14 residues. Written as DNA, the CDR3 is TGTGCCAGCAGCCAAGGACCGGAGACAGATACGCAGTATTTT. It codes for CASSQGPETDTQYF.

As regards this clonotype: The junction departs from the called germline gene at one end, perhaps through a read error. J is TRBJ2-7 and V is TRBV19, with D perhaps matching TRBD2 (5 bases). The CDR3 loop spans 13 amino acids. Per the germline V gene, CDR1 is LNHDA and CDR2 is SQIVND (reference sequence). As DNA, the CDR3 is TGTGCCATTAGTATCGGACTGCGCTACGAGCAGTACTTC. This codes for CAISIGLRYEQYF.

In the case of this clonotype: This may come from a read error, since a much larger clone is one base off. This sequence joins TRBV7-2 and TRBJ1-5; D ambiguous. The CDR3 extends over 15 amino acids. Deletions cut 7 bases from V and 0 bases from J, with 13 bases between. Germline V gives CDR1 SGHTA, CDR2 FQGNSA. CDR3 protein: CASNNVGYSNQPQHF. CDR3 nucleotide sequence: TGTGCCAGCAATAATGTAGGGTATAGCAATCAGCCCCAGCATTTT.

This rearrangement joins TRBV29-1 to TRBJ2-3; D is undetermined. Per germline, CDR1 SQVTM and CDR2 ANQGSEA. This CDR3 has 15 residues. Trimming took off 8 bases at V and 6 bases at J, with 24 bases between the two ends. For the CDR3, the DNA is TGCAGCATTGGTCGGGTGGCAGACACGTCGGATACGCAGTATTTT. This sequence encodes CSIGRVADTSDTQYF.

The chain combines TRBV7-9 with TRBJ2-7, with 10 nucleotides matching TRBD2. Germline values: CDR1 SEHNR, CDR2 FQNEAQ (reference sequence). With 5 bases clipped from V and 2 bases from J, the junction kept 6 bases outside the gene matches. The CDR3 has 15 residues. CDR3 nucleotides: TGTGCCAGCAGCGGACCGGGACTAGCGACCTACGAGCAGTACTTC. Translated: CASSGPGLATYEQYF.

The chain links TRBV11-2 to TRBJ1-5, with D maybe TRBD1 (5 bases). Germline-derived CDR1 and CDR2 are SGHAT and FQNNGV. The CDR3 contains 16 residues. With 4 bases removed from V and 4 bases from J, the gap between germline ends came to 17 bases. In DNA, the CDR3 is TGTGCCAGCAGCTCCGGACACGGTCCAAAAAATCAGCCCCAGCATTTT. Translated: CASSSGHGPKNQPQHF.

This clonotype has only a few counts. The rearrangement uses TRBV4-2 and TRBJ2-7; no clear D. Germline V lookup: CDR1 LGHNA, CDR2 YNFKEQ. The CDR3 is made up of 15 amino acids. V shed 5 bases and J shed 1 base, with 15 bases lying between them. CDR3 coding DNA: TGTGCCAGCAGCGCCAGTTCCCCCCTATCCTACGAGCAGTACTTC. Protein sequence: CASSASSPLSYEQYF.

This clonotype was seen a few times. The rearrangement uses TRBV5-6 and TRBJ2-5, with 11 bases that match TRBD2. Germline V gene lookup returns CDR1 SGHDT and CDR2 YYEEEE. The CDR3 covers 18 residues. With 4 bases clipped from V and 5 bases from J, the junction kept 16 bases outside the gene matches. The chain's CDR3 is CASSESTSGRASFETQYF. The CDR3 DNA reads as TGTGCCAGCAGCGAATCAACTAGCGGGAGAGCCTCCTTCGAGACCCAGTACTTC. Full variable domain (outside the CDR3, taken from reference TRBV5-6 and TRBJ2-5): DAGVTQSPTHLIKTRGQQVTLRCSPKSGHDTVSWYQQALGQGPQFIFQYYEEEERQRGNFPDRFSGHQFPNYSSELNVNALLLGDSALYLCASSESTSGRASFETQYFGPGTRLLVL.

The chain employs TRBV4-1 and TRBJ2-1, with 7 bases lining up with TRBD2. Germline V lookup: CDR1 MGHRA, CDR2 YSYEKL. CDR3 length: 18 residues. V lost 0 bases and J lost 0; bases outside the gene matches: 8. The CDR3 nucleotides read TGCGCCAGCAGCCAAGATTTTCAGCGGGGTTCCTCCTACAATGAGCAGTTCTTC. It is translated as CASSQDFQRGSSYNEQFF.

J is TRBJ2-1 and V is TRBV5-1, with D possibly TRBD1 on 7 matching bases. The CDR3 extends over 16 amino acids. The ends were cut back, 4 bases at V and 4 bases at J, with 18 bases in the middle. Germline-derived CDR1 and CDR2 are SGHRS and YFSETQ. The CDR3 bases are TGCGCCAGCAGCGCCTCGGGGGACAGCCTTTACAATGAGCAGTTCTTC. It translates to CASSASGDSLYNEQFF.